The present entry profiles one TCR beta chain with its context. In germline, CDR1 is MNHEY, CDR2 SVGAGI. The CDR3 consists of 12 residues. The ends were cut back, 5 bases at V and 7 bases at J, with 9 bases in the middle. Each CDR3 protein is one row after TCRdb ran MiXCR on the 5' RACE reads. The repertoire holds tens of thousands of distinct CDR3 sequences, with about 29% as singletons. V gene TRBV6-5 combines with J gene TRBJ2-1, with D hard to call. The receptor comes from a female donor with breast cancer. Input material: tumor-infiltrating naive CD4+ T cells sorted from the breast tumor. Noted subset: naive CD4+ T cells, CD4+CD45RA+CD25-. The CDR3 loop is CASSDQNNEQFF. DNA of the CDR3: TGTGCCAGCAGTGACCAGAATAATGAGCAGTTCTTC.